The text below deals with one T cell receptor (beta chain). Its antigen is undetermined. The data were taken from a study of T cell responses to AZD1222 COVID-19 vaccine. Findings and caveats of the study: Two AZD1222 doses significantly raised spike-specific TCR breadth and depth over controls.

The CDR3 length is 16 residues. V lost 2 bases and J lost 3, with 11 bases in between. Germline CDR1 MDHEN, CDR2 SYDVKM. Clones were sequenced by immunoSEQ multiplex PCR, and TCRdb holds only the in-frame ones, with some missing. The table shows about 85,000 clones, with 70% to 90% occurring only once. The sequencing used peripheral blood, collected on day 0 of AZD1222 vaccination. The genes are TRBV28 and TRBJ2-6, with D tentatively TRBD1 (6 bases). The TCR was taken from an adult in good health. CDR3 sequence (DNA): TGTGCCAGCAGTTTAACCTACAGGGATGGGGCCAACGTCCTGACTTTC. It specifies CASSLTYRDGANVLTF.